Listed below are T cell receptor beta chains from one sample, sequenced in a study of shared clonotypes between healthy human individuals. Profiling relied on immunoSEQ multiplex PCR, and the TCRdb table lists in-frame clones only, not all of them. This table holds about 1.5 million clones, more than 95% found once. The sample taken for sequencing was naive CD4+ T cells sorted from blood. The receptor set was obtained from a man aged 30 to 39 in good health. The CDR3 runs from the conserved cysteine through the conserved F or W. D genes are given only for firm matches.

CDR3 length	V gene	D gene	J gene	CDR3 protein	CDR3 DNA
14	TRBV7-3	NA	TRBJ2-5	CASSLDRERETQYF	TGTGCCAGCAGCTTAGACAGAGAGCGAGAGACCCAGTACTTC
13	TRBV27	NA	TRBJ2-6	CASRFPGANVLTF	TGTGCCAGCCGCTTCCCTGGGGCCAACGTCCTGACTTTC
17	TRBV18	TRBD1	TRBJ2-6	CASSPMAGGSGANVLTF	TGTGCCAGCTCACCAATGGCAGGGGGTTCTGGGGCCAACGTCCTGACTTTC
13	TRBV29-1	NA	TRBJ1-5	CSVEESSGGPRHF	TGCAGCGTTGAAGAGTCGTCGGGTGGGCCTCGGCATTTT
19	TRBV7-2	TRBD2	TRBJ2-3	CASSTRLAGDPSSTDTQYF	TGTGCCAGCAGCACCAGACTAGCGGGAGATCCCTCTAGCACAGATACGCAGTATTTT
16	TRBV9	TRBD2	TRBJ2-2	CASSALAGGGTGELFF	TGTGCCAGCAGCGCCCTAGCGGGAGGGGGGACCGGGGAGCTGTTTTTT
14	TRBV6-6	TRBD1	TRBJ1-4	CASSYGGGGEKLFF	TGTGCCAGCAGTTACGGAGGGGGCGGTGAAAAACTGTTTTTT
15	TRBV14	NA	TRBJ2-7	CASSQGAVAQGEQYF	TGTGCCAGCAGCCAAGGGGCGGTAGCGCAGGGCGAGCAGTACTTC
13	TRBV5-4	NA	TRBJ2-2	CASSLREIGELFF	TGTGCCAGCAGCTTGAGGGAGATCGGGGAGCTGTTTTTT
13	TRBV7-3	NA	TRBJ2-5	CASSPGSRETQYF	TGTGCCAGCAGCCCCGGGTCTCGGGAGACCCAGTACTTC
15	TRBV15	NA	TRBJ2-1	CATSELTRAYNEQFF	TGTGCCACCAGCGAGCTAACAAGAGCGTACAATGAGCAGTTCTTC
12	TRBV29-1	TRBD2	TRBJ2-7	CSVGGSSYEQYF	TGCAGCGTGGGCGGGAGTTCGTACGAGCAGTACTTC